One and the same sample provided the 15 T cell receptor beta chains below, sequenced in a study of T cell responses to AZD1222 COVID-19 vaccine. Here immunoSEQ multiplex PCR was the method, and the copy in TCRdb shows in-frame clones only, minus some. This sample yields more than 65,000 clones, of which around 85% are seen a single time; about 7.7% belongs to the top ten. The sequenced sample was peripheral blood, obtained on day 0 of AZD1222 vaccination. The receptor set was obtained from an adult in good health.

The rearrangement joins TRBV10-3 to TRBJ1-2, with D uncertain. Trimming shortened V by 0 bases and J by 3 bases, and 5 bases separated the two germline ends. The CDR3 extends over 13 amino acids. In germline, CDR1 is ENHRY, CDR2 SYGVKD. The CDR3 loop is CAISESRDYGYTF. In DNA, the CDR3 is TGTGCCATCAGTGAGTCGAGGGACTATGGCTACACCTTC.

The chain is built from TRBV7-2 and TRBJ2-1, with D possibly being TRBD2 (6 bases). The CDR3 contains 15 residues. V was clipped by 4 bases and J by 3 bases, with 13 bases between them. From germline, CDR1 is SGHTA and CDR2 FQGNSA. CDR3 in DNA: TGTGCCAGCAGCTCCGTGATAGCGGACTACAATGAGCAGTTCTTC. This encodes CASSSVIADYNEQFF.

In the case of this clone: The identical CDR3 is also encoded by other nucleotide sequences in the sample. This chain connects TRBV5-1 to TRBJ1-3; D gene unclear. V lost 0 bases, J lost 4 bases, and 11 bases lay in between. The germline V gene encodes CDR1 SGHRS and CDR2 YFSETQ. This CDR3 contains 15 residues. The CDR3 loop reads CASSLEPGSGNTIYF. The CDR3 bases are TGCGCCAGCAGCTTGGAACCCGGGTCCGGAAACACCATATATTTT.

The sample holds a few counts of this clone. The chain couples TRBV7-5 to TRBJ2-7. TRBV7-5 is a pseudogene. This CDR3 spans 15 amino acids. The CDR3 here is CARSLGVIRPYEQYF. The CDR3 DNA reads TGTGCCAGAAGCTTAGGGGTGATCCGCCCCTACGAGCAGTACTTC.

The chain joins TRBV23-1 to TRBJ1-1; D is possibly TRBD1 (5 bases). TRBV23-1 is an ORF for which the function is uncertain. The germline V and J ends were trimmed by 6 bases and 3 bases, with 14 bases remaining between them. The CDR3 extends over 14 amino acids. CDR3 residues: CASSPGPHHTEAFF. DNA of the CDR3: TGCGCCAGCAGCCCGGGACCACACCACACTGAAGCTTTCTTT.

The chain joins TRBV5-6 to TRBJ2-2, with D perhaps being TRBD1 or TRBD2 (5 bases each). Germline V gene data show CDR1 as SGHDT and CDR2 as YYEEEE. Trimming pared 4 bases from V and 6 bases from J, leaving 19 bases between. The length of the CDR3 is 16 residues. The CDR3 spells CASSALRLMGAGELFF. DNA for the CDR3: TGTGCCAGCAGCGCCTTAAGACTGATGGGGGCCGGGGAGCTGTTTTTT. Complete variable domain (other parts from reference TRBV5-6 and TRBJ2-2): DAGVTQSPTHLIKTRGQQVTLRCSPKSGHDTVSWYQQALGQGPQFIFQYYEEEERQRGNFPDRFSGHQFPNYSSELNVNALLLGDSALYLCASSALRLMGAGELFFGEGSRLTVL.

This chain links TRBV6-4 with TRBJ2-3, with TRBD1 as a possible D gene (6 bases). The germline V gene encodes CDR1 MRHNA and CDR2 SNTAGT. The V gene lost 4 bases and the J gene lost 0 bases, with 11 bases spanning the gap. This CDR3 spans 15 amino acids. The CDR3 DNA follows: TGTGCCAGCAGTGCACAGGGCGGGAGCACAGATACGCAGTATTTT. It codes for CASSAQGGSTDTQYF.

V usage is TRBV5-3 and J usage is TRBJ2-7; a possible D gene is TRBD1 (5 bases). TRBV5-3 is classed as an ORF, of uncertain function. CDR3 size: 14 residues. V lost 1 base and J 1 base, leaving 9 bases between the germline ends. The CDR3 sequence: CARSLSDSSYEQYF. The CDR3 nucleotides read TGTGCCAGAAGCTTGAGTGACAGTTCCTACGAGCAGTACTTC.

This clone was seen only once. This sequence joins TRBV28 and TRBJ2-7; 9 bases line up with TRBD1. The J segment lost 1 base and the V segment lost 8 bases, leaving 3 bases of the junction unmatched. CDR3 size: 13 residues. Germline values: CDR1 MDHEN, CDR2 SYDVKM. CDR3 in DNA: TGTGCCAGCTGGGGACAGGGTTCCTACGAGCAGTACTTC. Residues: CASWGQGSYEQYF.

This sequence joins TRBV3-1 (or the pseudogene TRBV3-2) and TRBJ2-7, with TRBD1 identical over 7 bases. Trimming cost V 6 bases and J 6 bases; bases outside gene matches: 11. CDR3 size: 14 residues. The germline CDR1 and CDR2 sequences are LGHDT and YNNKEL (reference sequence). CDR3 DNA sequence: TGTGCCAGCAGTCTCCGGGACAGTTCAGCCGAGCAGTACTTC. It translates to CASSLRDSSAEQYF.

This clone appeared a single time. The V gene is TRBV7-8, the J gene TRBJ2-7; TRBD1 is a possible D gene (5 bases). CDR1 is SGHVS and CDR2 is FQNEAQ in the germline V gene. The CDR3 contains 14 residues. Trimming shortened V by 2 bases and J by 7 bases, and 15 bases separated the two germline ends. The CDR3 loop is CASSLNQGRWEQYF. In DNA form, the CDR3 reads TGTGCCAGCAGCTTAAACCAGGGTCGGTGGGAGCAGTACTTC. Supplemented by reference TRBV7-8 and TRBJ2-7, the full variable domain reads GAGVSQSPRYKVAKRGQDVALRCDPISGHVSLFWYQQALGQGPEFLTYFQNEAQLDKSGLPSDRFFAERPEGSVSTLKIQRTQQEDSAVYLCASSLNQGRWEQYFGPGTRLTVT.

This clone was observed a few times. The chain joins TRBV7-8 to TRBJ1-6, with a possible D match to TRBD1 (6 bases). V was clipped by 4 bases and J by 9 bases, with 16 bases between them. Germline assignment: CDR1 SGHVS and CDR2 FQNEAQ. The CDR3 length is 15 residues. The chain's CDR3 is CASSSVTGSFSPLHF. CDR3 nucleotides: TGTGCCAGCAGCTCCGTTACAGGGAGTTTTTCACCCCTCCACTTT.

Details on this clone: This same CDR3 is encoded by further DNA sequences in the sample. The rearrangement uses TRBV7-2 and TRBJ2-7; TRBD2 might be the D (5 bases). Trimming pared 3 bases from V and 3 bases from J, leaving 9 bases between. This CDR3 spans 13 amino acids. CDR1 is SGHTA and CDR2 is FQGNSA in the germline V gene. In nucleotides, the CDR3 is TGTGCCAGCAGCTTGGGAGTTAGCTACGAGCAGTACTTC. Translation: CASSLGVSYEQYF.

The rearrangement links TRBV27 to TRBJ2-3; 7 nucleotides align to TRBD1. Per germline, CDR1 MNHEY and CDR2 SMNVEV (reference sequence). J was trimmed by 15 bases and V by 5 bases; bases with no gene match: 14. The CDR3 sequence is 13 residues long. The CDR3 DNA sequence: TGTGCCAGCAGTCCCACGACCGACAGGGTCCGATATTTT. Its translation is CASSPTTDRVRYF.

This rearrangement joins TRBV7-2 to TRBJ2-3, with 8 bases fitting TRBD2. CDR1 is SGHTA, CDR2 FQGNSA, per germline. There are 15 residues in the CDR3. With V trimmed by 5 bases and J by 5 bases, 9 bases remained unmatched. In DNA form, the CDR3 reads TGTGCCAGCAGCCCCTCGGGGCTAGCGGGAGATACGCAGTATTTT. Its translation: CASSPSGLAGDTQYF.